This T cell receptor (beta chain) derives from a study of vaccination effects on CD4 cells after COVID-19. There are 15 residues in the CDR3. V shed 6 bases and J 9 bases; nucleotides not matched to a gene: 9. Germline CDR1 reads MNHNY; CDR2 reads SVGAGI (reference sequence). Generated by immunoSEQ multiplex PCR, the TCRdb table keeps only in-frame clones and is missing some. Among 30,000 to 35,000 clones listed, around 73% were seen once. This clone is labeled as large (0.1 to 1%). Its target is not known. Sequencing was preceded by expansion of antigen-specific CD4+ T cells with viral peptide pools in the ViraFEST assay. The culture ran for roughly ten days before CD4+ T cells were isolated. No vaccinee had earlier SARS-CoV-2 infection, and nucleocapsid antibodies were negative. In culture with 9.5 to 10 IU/ml IL-2 and around 10 ug/ml peptides, PBMC were grown at around 1.8 million per well.

The V gene is TRBV6-6, the J gene TRBJ1-6; TRBD1 agrees at 9 bases. The source was CD4+ T cells from PBMCs cultured with HCoV-OC43 spike peptides, collected before COVID-19 vaccination. Subset indicated: HCoV-OC43 spike overlapping peptide pool stimulation. The TCR comes from a human donor who received a COVID-19 vaccine. The CDR3 region is CASSNPGQGSSPLHF. In DNA form, the CDR3 reads TGTGCCAGCAGCAATCCGGGACAGGGCTCTTCACCCCTCCACTTT.